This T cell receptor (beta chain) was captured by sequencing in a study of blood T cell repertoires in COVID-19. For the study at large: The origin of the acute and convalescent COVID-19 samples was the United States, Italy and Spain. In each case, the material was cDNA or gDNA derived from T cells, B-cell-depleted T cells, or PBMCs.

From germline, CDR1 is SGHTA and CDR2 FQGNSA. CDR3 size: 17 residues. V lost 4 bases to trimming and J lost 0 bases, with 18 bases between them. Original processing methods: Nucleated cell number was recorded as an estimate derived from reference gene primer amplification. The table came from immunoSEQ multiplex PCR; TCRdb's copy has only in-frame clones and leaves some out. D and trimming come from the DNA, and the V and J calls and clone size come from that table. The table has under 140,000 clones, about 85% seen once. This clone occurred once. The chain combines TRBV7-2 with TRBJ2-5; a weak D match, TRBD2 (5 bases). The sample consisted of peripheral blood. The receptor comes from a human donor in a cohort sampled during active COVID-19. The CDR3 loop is CASSYSVLRSYQETQYF. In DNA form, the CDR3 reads TGTGCCAGCAGCTATAGCGTCCTGCGGTCGTACCAAGAGACCCAGTACTTC.